What follows are 23 T cell receptor beta chains derived from one specimen sequenced in a study of control samples from healthy donors and cancer patients. Sequenced by immunoSEQ multiplex PCR; TCRdb stores in-frame clones only, minus some. The sample consists of about 80,000 clones, approximately 90% of them appearing once. Sequencing input: blood. The receptor source for this set is a woman aged 50 to 65 in good health.

The V and J genes are TRBV9 and TRBJ2-1; 8 bases map to TRBD1. V shed 7 bases, J shed 7 bases, and the junction held 7 bases outside the gene matches. Germline values: CDR1 SGDLS, CDR2 YYNGEE. There are 13 residues in the CDR3. Here the CDR3 reads CASALDRVNEQFF. In DNA form, the CDR3 reads TGTGCCAGCGCCCTGGACAGGGTAAATGAGCAGTTCTTC.

V and J are TRBV2 and TRBJ2-3; the D is unclear. The CDR3 runs 11 residues. Germline assignment: CDR1 SNHLY and CDR2 FYNNEI. V dropped 6 bases and J dropped 2 bases, with 3 bases sitting between them. In DNA, the CDR3 is TGTGCCAGCAGAACCACAGATACGCAGTATTTT. Translation gives CASRTTDTQYF.

This rearrangement joins TRBV3-1 (or the pseudogene TRBV3-2) to TRBJ2-5; the D is unclear. The CDR3 is made up of 16 amino acids. V shed 3 bases and J shed 0 bases, with 14 bases lying between them. Germline loops: CDR1 LGHDT, CDR2 YNNKEL (reference sequence). CDR3 nucleotide sequence: TGTGCCAGCAGCCAGAGTACAGAATTTTACCAAGAGACCCAGTACTTC. It encodes CASSQSTEFYQETQYF.

V and J are TRBV29-1 and TRBJ1-2; TRBD1 matches 7 bases. The V and J ends lost 6 bases and 2 bases, in that order; junction bases with no gene match: 6. This CDR3 comprises 13 residues. In germline, CDR1 is SQVTM, CDR2 ANQGSEA. The CDR3 is CSVGGRGNYGYTF. In DNA form, the CDR3 reads TGCAGCGTAGGAGGCAGGGGGAACTATGGCTACACCTTC.

The V gene is TRBV10-3, the J gene TRBJ1-1, with 8 bases identical to TRBD1. Trimming took 4 bases from V and 1 from J; bases not matched to a gene: 8. In germline, CDR1 is ENHRY, CDR2 SYGVKD. The CDR3 spans 16 residues. As DNA, the CDR3 is TGTGCCATCAGTGGGGTGGGGACAGGCTCGAACACTGAAGCTTTCTTT. It translates to CAISGVGTGSNTEAFF.

The genes are TRBV9 and TRBJ1-1; D unclear. CDR3 length: 14 amino acids. Trimming left V 3 bases short and J 2 bases short, with 11 bases between. Germline V gene sequence: CDR1 SGDLS, CDR2 YYNGEE. CDR3 sequence (DNA): TGTGCCAGCAGCGCAGGATCGGCTAACACTGAAGCTTTCTTT. Encoded protein: CASSAGSANTEAFF.

The genes are TRBV2 and TRBJ2-3; TRBD2 might be the D (5 bases). V was shortened by 4 bases and J by 2 bases, with 16 bases between the two germline ends. Per the germline V gene, CDR1 is SNHLY and CDR2 is FYNNEI. There are 16 residues in the CDR3. The DNA for the CDR3 is TGTGCCAGCAGTGGCGGGCGGGCAGCCCCCACAGATACGCAGTATTTT. This translates into CASSGGRAAPTDTQYF.

The chain couples TRBV29-1 to TRBJ2-3, with D possibly being TRBD1 (6 bases). Germline CDR1 is SQVTM and CDR2 is ANQGSEA. V was clipped by 0 bases and J by 1 base, with 14 bases between them. The CDR3 covers 16 residues. In nucleotides, the CDR3 is TGCAGCGTTGAAGATAGACGGACAGTAGGCACAGATACGCAGTATTTT. Encoded protein: CSVEDRRTVGTDTQYF.

The J gene is TRBJ2-2, the V gene TRBV5-1; TRBD1 matches 10 bases. CDR1 and CDR2 (germline): SGHRS, YFSETQ. The ends lost 2 bases at V and 5 bases at J; junction bases unmatched: 3. There are 15 residues in the CDR3. The CDR3 sequence: CASSFAGQGTGELFF. The DNA for the CDR3 is TGCGCCAGCAGCTTCGCGGGACAGGGGACCGGGGAGCTGTTTTTT.

This clone was seen a handful of times. V usage is TRBV6-6 and J usage is TRBJ2-3; D gene uncertain. V dropped 6 bases and J dropped 5 bases, with 15 bases sitting between them. Germline V gene lookup returns CDR1 MNHNY and CDR2 SVGAGI (reference sequence). CDR3 length: 14 amino acids. DNA for the CDR3: TGTGCCAGCAGGATGGACGACCGGATAGATACGCAGTATTTT. It is translated as CASRMDDRIDTQYF.

This chain joins TRBV11-2 and TRBJ1-6; 9 positions agree with TRBD1. CDR3 length: 16 residues. The ends lost 5 bases at V and 9 bases at J; junction bases unmatched: 11. Germline CDR1 and CDR2: SGHAT and FQNNGV. DNA for the CDR3: TGTGCCAGCAGCCCCAGGGACAGGGCCCTTTTTTCACCCCTCCACTTT. As protein: CASSPRDRALFSPLHF.

The chain couples TRBV6-5 to TRBJ2-7; perhaps TRBD1 as D (5 bases). With 7 bases removed from V and 5 bases from J, the gap between germline ends came to 15 bases. The CDR3 runs 13 residues. From germline, CDR1 is MNHEY and CDR2 SVGAGI. For the CDR3, the DNA is TGTGCCAGCACCCCAGGGAATGAGGACGAGCAGTACTTC. Translated, it gives CASTPGNEDEQYF.

This sequence joins TRBV10-2 and TRBJ1-5, with D tentatively TRBD1 (6 bases). Trimming cost V 6 bases and J 5 bases, with 20 bases left between them. This CDR3 comprises 16 residues. Looked up from germline, CDR1 is WSHSY and CDR2 is SAAADI. CDR3 region: CASRHHTGRGDQPQHF. CDR3 nucleotides: TGCGCCAGCAGGCATCATACAGGGCGAGGTGATCAGCCCCAGCATTTT.

The chain has TRBV10-3 and TRBJ1-2; TRBD1 matches at 7 bases. Unmatched junction bases numbered 11, after V lost 6 bases and J lost 7 bases. The germline CDR1 and CDR2 sequences are ENHRY and SYGVKD. There are 14 residues in the CDR3. The CDR3 nucleotides read TGTGCCATCAGACGGGACAGCTATCTTAGTGGCTACACCTTC. Translating gives CAIRRDSYLSGYTF.

This clone appeared a few times. The gene calls are TRBV11-2 and TRBJ1-3; D gene uncertain. There are 15 residues in the CDR3. Germline V gene lookup returns CDR1 SGHAT and CDR2 FQNNGV. The V gene lost 2 bases and the J gene lost 0 bases, with 8 bases spanning the gap. Written as DNA, the CDR3 is TGTGCCAGCAGCTTATTAACAGTCTCTGGAAACACCATATATTTT. Translated: CASSLLTVSGNTIYF.

V and J are TRBV2 and TRBJ2-1; 7 bases are a match to TRBD1. The CDR3 consists of 12 residues. Unmatched junction bases numbered 3, after V lost 3 bases and J lost 10 bases. In germline, CDR1 is SNHLY, CDR2 FYNNEI. The CDR3: CASSDETGEQFF. CDR3 sequence (DNA): TGTGCCAGCAGTGACGAGACAGGGGAGCAGTTCTTC.

The chain has TRBV5-6 and TRBJ2-6; D unclear. Looked up from germline, CDR1 is SGHDT and CDR2 is YYEEEE. The CDR3 contains 15 residues. V lost 0 bases and J lost 0, with 4 bases in between. CDR3 sequence reads: CASSLAGSGANVLTF. The CDR3 DNA sequence: TGTGCCAGCAGCTTGGCGGGCTCTGGGGCCAACGTCCTGACTTTC.

V is TRBV2 and J is TRBJ1-2; 7 bases match TRBD1. V was pared by 6 bases and J by 4 bases, with 11 bases of the junction left unmatched. Germline V gene lookup returns CDR1 SNHLY and CDR2 FYNNEI. There are 15 residues in the CDR3. CDR3: CASRARQGNGYGYTF. The CDR3 DNA follows: TGTGCCAGCAGGGCGAGACAGGGAAATGGCTATGGCTACACCTTC. Variable domain in full (rest from reference TRBV2 and TRBJ1-2): EPEVTQTPSHQVTQMGQEVILRCVPISNHLYFYWYRQILGQKVEFLVSFYNNEISEKSEIFDDQFSVERPDGSNFTLKIRSTKLEDSAMYFCASRARQGNGYGYTFGSGTRLTVV.

The chain has TRBV2 and TRBJ2-7, with D perhaps matching TRBD1 or TRBD2 (5 bases each). The CDR3 has 11 residues. The germline V gene encodes CDR1 SNHLY and CDR2 FYNNEI. Between the trimmed V and J ends, which lost 3 bases and 11 bases, there was a span of 11 bases. CDR3 residues: CASSEGRVEYF. For the CDR3, the DNA is TGTGCCAGCAGTGAGGGGCGGGTCGAGTACTTC.

The V gene is TRBV11-3, the J gene TRBJ2-3; TRBD1 is a possible D gene (5 bases). This CDR3 comprises 14 residues. With 3 bases removed from V and 0 bases from J, the gap between germline ends came to 7 bases. Germline CDR1 and CDR2: SGHNT and YENEEA. CDR3 amino acids: CASSFQGSTDTQYF. DNA for the CDR3: TGTGCCAGCAGCTTCCAGGGTAGCACAGATACGCAGTATTTT.

The chain has TRBV5-1 and TRBJ2-3; either TRBD1 or TRBD2 may fit D (5 bases each). Germline CDR1 reads SGHRS; CDR2 reads YFSETQ. CDR3 length: 16 amino acids. V lost 6 bases and J lost 2, with 19 bases in between. CDR3 region: CASTSLGAEVTDTQYF. In DNA, the CDR3 is TGCGCCAGCACATCCCTAGGGGCGGAGGTCACAGATACGCAGTATTTT.

V and J are TRBV19 and TRBJ1-1; 7 nucleotides agree with TRBD1. The germline gives CDR1 LNHDA, CDR2 SQIVND (reference sequence). The CDR3 sequence is 15 residues long. J was trimmed by 5 bases and V by 3 bases; bases with no gene match: 9. The CDR3 spells CASSMSQGGRTEAFF. In DNA, the CDR3 is TGTGCCAGTAGTATGTCGCAGGGGGGACGAACTGAAGCTTTCTTT.

The chain joins TRBV27 to TRBJ2-3; 15 positions match TRBD2. CDR1 and CDR2 (germline): MNHEY, SMNVEV (reference sequence). Germline trimming cut 3 bases from V and 5 bases from J; bases unmatched to any gene: 6. The length of the CDR3 is 17 residues. CDR3 in DNA: TGTGCCAGCAGTTTCCCCTCGGGACTAGCGGGGGGAGATACGCAGTATTTT. Protein: CASSFPSGLAGGDTQYF.